This T cell receptor beta chain derives from a study of blood T cell repertoires in COVID-19. About the research overall: Sources were T cells, B-cell-depleted T cells, or PBMCs; the material itself was cDNA or gDNA.

Produced via immunoSEQ multiplex PCR; TCRdb's table is partial and in-frame only. The sample has about 53,000 clones, roughly 84% seen once. The CDR3 covers 14 residues. Germline values: CDR1 SGHRS, CDR2 YFSETQ. With 0 bases removed from V and 4 bases from J, the gap between germline ends came to 10 bases. The receptor's source is an older man with active COVID-19. The material sequenced was peripheral blood. V gene TRBV5-1 combines with J gene TRBJ1-1, with a possible D match to TRBD1 (6 bases). Here the CDR3 reads CASSLEGGTTEAFF. CDR3 nucleotide sequence: TGCGCCAGCAGCTTGGAAGGGGGTACCACTGAAGCTTTCTTT.